The source of this TCR beta chain is a study of CXCR3-negative and CXCR3-positive naive CD8 T cells. Findings and limits, study-wide: Naive cells positive for CXCR3 carried more hydrophobic TRB CDR3s than CXCR3-negative ones. CXCR3 expression dropped partially after cryopreservation, and most assays relied on fresh PBMCs.

Points on this clonotype: As yet, its antigen is unknown.

UMI-tagged TRB cDNA libraries were built via 5' RACE. TCRdb reprocessed the 5' RACE reads and reports one entry per CDR3 protein, with no DNA. Recorded for this sample: over 55,000 distinct CDR3 sequences. Germline V gene sequence: CDR1 SGDLS, CDR2 YYNGEE. This CDR3 is 14 amino acids long. Every CD8+ subset sample held some 300,000 flow-sorted cells, done in triplicate. V and J are TRBV9 and TRBJ1-5. Sequencing input: naive CXCR3+ CD8+ T cells from blood. Indicated subset: CD45RO-CCR7+CD27+CD95- naive CD8+ T cells expressing CXCR3 (TNR3+). The source of this sequence is a human donor in good health. Some clones in this sample may be carry-over from other donors' samples. CDR3 sequence reads: CASSVEGYNQPQHF.